A selection of T cell receptor beta chains follows, all from one sample in a study of cytomegalovirus exposure and HLA in healthy donors. Profiling relied on immunoSEQ multiplex PCR, and the TCRdb table lists in-frame clones only, not all of them. This listing includes 75,000 to 95,000 clones. The sample was PBMCs. These receptors all come from an older woman in good health and CMV-seronegative. Both conserved end residues are part of each CDR3. A D gene is named only where the DNA matches it firmly.

d_call: .; v_call: TRBV5-1; j_call: TRBJ2-1; cdr3_aa: CASSLVTGSYNEQFF; cdr3_nt: TGCGCCAGCAGCTTGGTTACAGGGTCCTACAATGAGCAGTTCTTC
d_call: .; v_call: TRBV12-5; j_call: TRBJ1-1; cdr3_aa: CASGLVPGSMNTEAFF; cdr3_nt: TGTGCTAGTGGTTTGGTACCTGGGAGTATGAACACTGAAGCTTTCTTT
d_call: TRBD1; v_call: TRBV7-9; j_call: TRBJ2-3; cdr3_aa: CASSLGGQLTDTQYF; cdr3_nt: TGTGCCAGCAGCTTAGGGGGACAGTTAACAGATACGCAGTATTTT
d_call: .; v_call: TRBV27; j_call: TRBJ2-2; cdr3_aa: CASSWGLTGELFF; cdr3_nt: TGTGCCAGCAGTTGGGGGCTCACCGGGGAGCTGTTTTTT
d_call: .; v_call: TRBV2; j_call: TRBJ1-3; cdr3_aa: CASMAQGASGNTIYF; cdr3_nt: TGTGCCAGCATGGCCCAGGGCGCCTCTGGAAACACCATATATTTT
d_call: .; v_call: TRBV6-6; j_call: TRBJ1-2; cdr3_aa: CASSYSGQGNGYTF; cdr3_nt: TGTGCCAGCAGTTACTCGGGACAAGGGAATGGCTACACCTTC
d_call: TRBD2; v_call: TRBV7-2; j_call: TRBJ2-7; cdr3_aa: CASSHVLKAGDEQYF; cdr3_nt: TGTGCCAGCAGCCATGTTTTAAAAGCGGGGGACGAGCAGTACTTC
d_call: .; v_call: TRBV19; j_call: TRBJ1-1; cdr3_aa: CASSIQGYTEAFF; cdr3_nt: TGTGCCAGTAGTATACAGGGATACACTGAAGCTTTCTTT
d_call: .; v_call: TRBV11-2; j_call: TRBJ2-7; cdr3_aa: CASSLEWHEQYF; cdr3_nt: TGTGCCAGCAGCCTAGAGTGGCACGAGCAGTACTTC
d_call: .; v_call: TRBV4-3; j_call: TRBJ2-7; cdr3_aa: CASSQSIQADRYEQYF; cdr3_nt: TGCGCCAGCAGCCAATCTATTCAGGCCGATCGCTACGAGCAGTACTTC
d_call: .; v_call: TRBV11-3; j_call: TRBJ2-5; cdr3_aa: CASSTGTPPETQYF; cdr3_nt: TGTGCCAGCAGCACCGGGACACCACCAGAGACCCAGTACTTC
d_call: TRBD2; v_call: TRBV7-2; j_call: TRBJ2-3; cdr3_aa: CASSFGLADTQYF; cdr3_nt: TGTGCCAGCAGCTTCGGACTAGCAGATACGCAGTATTTT
d_call: TRBD1; v_call: TRBV19; j_call: TRBJ2-7; cdr3_aa: CASSLSGGGTTSSYEQYF; cdr3_nt: TGTGCCAGTAGTTTATCAGGGGGCGGAACTACTTCCTCCTACGAGCAGTACTTC
d_call: TRBD1; v_call: TRBV19; j_call: TRBJ2-5; cdr3_aa: CASSSIKGAGETQYF; cdr3_nt: TGTGCCAGTAGTTCGATAAAGGGGGCCGGCGAGACCCAGTACTTC
d_call: TRBD2; v_call: TRBV6-5; j_call: TRBJ2-7; cdr3_aa: CASSYSDREGPKQYF; cdr3_nt: TGTGCCAGCAGTTACTCAGACCGGGAGGGCCCAAAGCAGTACTTC
d_call: TRBD1; v_call: TRBV5-1; j_call: TRBJ1-4; cdr3_aa: CASSPDRVDEKLFF; cdr3_nt: TGCGCCAGCAGCCCTGACAGGGTGGATGAAAAACTGTTTTTT
d_call: TRBD2; v_call: TRBV6-4; j_call: TRBJ2-3; cdr3_aa: CASSLLAEPTDTQYF; cdr3_nt: TGTGCCAGCAGCTTACTAGCGGAACCCACAGATACGCAGTATTTT
d_call: TRBD2; v_call: TRBV7-2; j_call: TRBJ2-1; cdr3_aa: CASSLVGLAGLAWQFF; cdr3_nt: TGTGCCAGCAGCTTAGTAGGCCTAGCGGGACTTGCGTGGCAGTTCTTC
d_call: TRBD1; v_call: TRBV28; j_call: TRBJ1-4; cdr3_aa: CASSTPWGQINEKLFF; cdr3_nt: TGTGCCAGCAGCACCCCGTGGGGACAGATTAATGAAAAACTGTTTTTT
d_call: TRBD2; v_call: TRBV23-1; j_call: TRBJ2-1; cdr3_aa: CASSRLTSGRTRSYNEQFF; cdr3_nt: TGCGCCAGCAGTCGCCTGACTAGCGGGAGGACCCGCTCCTACAATGAGCAGTTCTTC
d_call: .; v_call: TRBV19; j_call: TRBJ1-1; cdr3_aa: CASIIPQGEAFF; cdr3_nt: TGTGCCAGTATCATACCCCAGGGTGAAGCTTTCTTT
d_call: TRBD2; v_call: TRBV13; j_call: TRBJ2-7; cdr3_aa: CASSPLAGARVEQYF; cdr3_nt: TGTGCCAGCAGCCCACTAGCGGGAGCAAGGGTCGAGCAGTACTTC
d_call: .; v_call: TRBV5-8; j_call: TRBJ1-5; cdr3_aa: CASSLIPGNQPQHF; cdr3_nt: TGTGCCAGCAGCTTAATCCCCGGGAATCAGCCCCAGCATTTT
d_call: .; v_call: TRBV27; j_call: TRBJ2-3; cdr3_aa: CASSLTSTDTQYF; cdr3_nt: TGTGCCAGCAGTTTAACTAGCACAGATACGCAGTATTTT
d_call: .; v_call: TRBV5-6; j_call: TRBJ2-7; cdr3_aa: CASSLAGGDEQYF; cdr3_nt: TGTGCCAGCAGCTTGGCGGGCGGGGACGAGCAGTACTTC
d_call: .; v_call: TRBV27; j_call: TRBJ1-1; cdr3_aa: CASSLIRERMNTEAFF; cdr3_nt: TGTGCCAGCAGTTTAATCCGGGAGAGGATGAACACTGAAGCTTTCTTT
d_call: .; v_call: TRBV28; j_call: TRBJ1-3; cdr3_aa: CASTSQELGNTIYF; cdr3_nt: TGTGCCAGCACCTCCCAGGAACTTGGAAACACCATATATTTT
d_call: .; v_call: TRBV28; j_call: TRBJ2-2; cdr3_aa: CASNPPGANTGELFF; cdr3_nt: TGTGCCAGCAACCCGCCAGGGGCGAACACCGGGGAGCTGTTTTTT
d_call: TRBD2; v_call: TRBV6-5; j_call: TRBJ2-7; cdr3_aa: CASRKTSANEQYF; cdr3_nt: TGTGCCAGCAGGAAGACTAGCGCCAACGAGCAGTACTTC
d_call: .; v_call: TRBV10-1; j_call: TRBJ2-1; cdr3_aa: CATVDQGRMEGEQFF; cdr3_nt: TGCGCCACCGTAGACCAGGGGCGCATGGAAGGTGAGCAGTTCTTC
d_call: .; v_call: TRBV11-3; j_call: TRBJ2-7; cdr3_aa: CASSDTRGSQYF; cdr3_nt: TGTGCCAGCAGCGACACGAGGGGGTCCCAGTACTTC
d_call: TRBD2; v_call: TRBV18; j_call: TRBJ2-1; cdr3_aa: CASSPLAGGRNEQFF; cdr3_nt: TGTGCCAGCTCACCACTAGCGGGAGGGAGAAATGAGCAGTTCTTC
d_call: .; v_call: TRBV19; j_call: TRBJ1-5; cdr3_aa: CASSYGPGVQPQHF; cdr3_nt: TGTGCCAGTAGTTATGGGCCGGGGGTTCAGCCCCAGCATTTT
d_call: TRBD1; v_call: TRBV19; j_call: TRBJ2-3; cdr3_aa: CASSIEPGQGEDTQYF; cdr3_nt: TGTGCCAGTAGTATAGAACCGGGACAGGGCGAGGATACGCAGTATTTT
d_call: .; v_call: TRBV4-3; j_call: TRBJ1-6; cdr3_aa: CASSQDRESSPLHF; cdr3_nt: TGCGCCAGCAGCCAAGACCGGGAGAGTTCACCCCTCCACTTT
d_call: .; v_call: TRBV6-1; j_call: TRBJ1-5; cdr3_aa: CATNQGTDQPQHF; cdr3_nt: TGTGCCACCAATCAGGGGACCGATCAGCCCCAGCATTTT
d_call: TRBD1; v_call: TRBV2; j_call: TRBJ1-1; cdr3_aa: CASSILPPGDSEAFF; cdr3_nt: TGTGCCAGCAGTATCCTACCCCCAGGGGACAGTGAAGCTTTCTTT
d_call: .; v_call: TRBV18; j_call: TRBJ1-1; cdr3_aa: CASSPGGSGASSGEAFF; cdr3_nt: TGTGCCAGCTCACCAGGTGGATCGGGAGCTTCATCAGGTGAAGCTTTCTTT
d_call: .; v_call: TRBV7-2; j_call: TRBJ2-3; cdr3_aa: CASSPTSTDTQYF; cdr3_nt: TGTGCCAGCAGCCCTACTAGCACAGATACGCAGTATTTT
d_call: TRBD1; v_call: TRBV5-8; j_call: TRBJ2-2; cdr3_aa: CASSSGTAPTGELFF; cdr3_nt: TGTGCCAGCAGCTCCGGGACAGCACCTACCGGGGAGCTGTTTTTT
d_call: .; v_call: TRBV10-1; j_call: TRBJ2-7; cdr3_aa: CASSQGSYEQYF; cdr3_nt: TGCGCCAGCAGCCAGGGGTCCTACGAGCAGTACTTC
d_call: TRBD1; v_call: TRBV27; j_call: TRBJ1-6; cdr3_aa: CASSPQGTGGNSPLHF; cdr3_nt: TGTGCCAGCAGTCCTCAAGGGACAGGGGGAAATTCACCCCTCCACTTT
d_call: .; v_call: TRBV6-5; j_call: TRBJ2-7; cdr3_aa: CASTGLRYEQYF; cdr3_nt: TGTGCCAGCACAGGGTTGAGGTACGAGCAGTACTTC
d_call: .; v_call: TRBV28; j_call: TRBJ1-2; cdr3_aa: CASTPFALGSGYTF; cdr3_nt: TGTGCCAGCACCCCTTTTGCATTGGGGAGCGGCTACACCTTC
d_call: .; v_call: TRBV19; j_call: TRBJ1-1; cdr3_aa: CASSPHRETEAFF; cdr3_nt: TGTGCCAGTAGCCCACACAGGGAGACTGAAGCTTTCTTT
d_call: TRBD1; v_call: TRBV5-1; j_call: TRBJ1-1; cdr3_aa: CATPGTVAFF; cdr3_nt: TGCGCCACCCCCGGGACAGTAGCTTTCTTT
d_call: TRBD1; v_call: TRBV30; j_call: TRBJ1-5; cdr3_aa: CASLLDDPDRGLDQPQHF; cdr3_nt: TGTGCCTCCCTATTAGACGACCCGGACAGGGGGCTGGATCAGCCCCAGCATTTT
d_call: .; v_call: TRBV30; j_call: TRBJ1-4; cdr3_aa: CAWSRTVGREKLFF; cdr3_nt: TGTGCCTGGTCTCGGACAGTTGGACGTGAAAAACTGTTTTTT